The source of this T cell receptor (beta chain) is a study of blood T cell repertoires in COVID-19. Across the whole study: Nucleic acid was either cDNA or gDNA, and it came from T cells, B-cell-depleted T cells, or PBMCs.

The V end lost 5 bases, the J end lost 4 bases, and 6 bases lay between the germline ends. Germline CDR1 MNHEY, CDR2 SMNVEV (reference sequence). The CDR3 sequence is 13 residues long. Libraries were prepared by immunoSEQ multiplex PCR; TCRdb keeps only in-frame clonotypes and omits some of them. This table has approximately 150,000 clones, around nine tenths appearing once. The sequencing sample was made of peripheral blood. The chain couples TRBV27 to TRBJ1-6; D is perhaps TRBD1 (6 bases). The sequence was collected from a woman older than 75 with COVID-19, enrolled during active disease. CDR3 region: CASSGQYNSPLHF. CDR3 sequence (DNA): TGTGCCAGCAGTGGACAGTATAATTCACCCCTCCACTTT.